The 10 T cell receptor beta chains presented below share a single source sample, sequenced in a study of blood T cell repertoires in COVID-19. Sequencing used immunoSEQ multiplex PCR; TCRdb keeps in-frame clones, though not all of them. This table holds approximately 280,000 clones, roughly four fifths found once. Sample: PBMCs or T cells enriched from blood (not recorded which). The receptor source for this set is a man aged 35 to 55 who had been exposed to COVID-19.

The CDR3 DNA is TGCGCCAGCAGTGAGACTAGCGGCCCTACAGATACGCAGTATTTT. It encodes CASSETSGPTDTQYF. V gene TRBV10-1 combines with J gene TRBJ2-3, with 8 bases fitting TRBD2. With V trimmed by 2 bases and J by 3 bases, 4 bases remained unmatched. The germline V gene encodes CDR1 WNHNN and CDR2 SYGVQD (reference sequence). This CDR3 is 15 amino acids long.

There are a few counts of this clone. V is TRBV6-4 and J is TRBJ2-1; 9 bases are shared with TRBD1. This CDR3 has 15 residues. Germline V CDR1 and CDR2: MRHNA, SNTAGT. V was clipped by 6 bases and J by 3 bases; unmatched bases: 6. The CDR3 sequence is CASSQDRGGYNEQFF. The DNA for the CDR3 is TGTGCCAGCAGCCAAGACAGGGGGGGCTACAATGAGCAGTTCTTC.

The chain recombines TRBV29-1 with TRBJ1-2; perhaps TRBD1 as D (5 bases). V was clipped by 5 bases and J by 4 bases, with 23 bases between them. This CDR3 is built from 16 residues. Germline CDR1 SQVTM, CDR2 ANQGSEA. In nucleotides, the CDR3 is TGCAGCGTTTTGAAGAACCGGGCCCCCGGGGGCTATGGCTACACCTTC. It encodes CSVLKNRAPGGYGYTF.

The chain links TRBV29-1 to TRBJ1-2; possible D gene TRBD1, 6 bases. The CDR3 length is 15 residues. V was shortened by 3 bases and J by 6 bases, with 20 bases between the two germline ends. Germline assignment: CDR1 SQVTM and CDR2 ANQGSEA. CDR3 region: CSVEGDAGAGDGYTF. The DNA of the CDR3 is TGCAGCGTTGAGGGGGATGCAGGGGCCGGGGATGGCTACACCTTC.

This clone was seen only once. The chain employs TRBV5-4 and TRBJ2-7; 7 nucleotides align to TRBD1. The CDR3 is made up of 12 amino acids. The junction had 2 bases not matched to a gene; V was cut back by 2 bases and J by 6 bases. CDR1 SGHNT and CDR2 YYREEE come from the germline V gene (reference sequence). The CDR3 DNA sequence: TGTGCCAGCAGCTTACAGGGGCGCGAGCAGTACTTC. Translated: CASSLQGREQYF.

The chain combines TRBV4-1 with TRBJ1-2; D is ambiguous. V was trimmed by 1 base and J by 6 bases, leaving 9 bases between them. Germline V CDR1 and CDR2: MGHRA, YSYEKL. The CDR3 runs to 13 residues. The CDR3 region has the DNA TGCGCCAGCAGCCAAGTTGTGGAGGATGGCTACACCTTC. The encoded protein is CASSQVVEDGYTF.

The rearrangement uses TRBV3-1 (or the pseudogene TRBV3-2) and TRBJ2-7; no definite D call. The CDR3 runs 15 residues. The V end lost 5 bases, the J end lost 0 bases, and 14 bases lay between the germline ends. Germline V gene sequence: CDR1 LGHDT, CDR2 YNNKEL (reference sequence). Written as DNA, the CDR3 is TGTGCCAGCAGCAGACCGACTGGCAGCTCCTACGAGCAGTACTTC. It specifies CASSRPTGSSYEQYF.

There are a few counts of this clone. The rearrangement links TRBV5-5 to TRBJ2-1; tentatively, D is TRBD2 (6 bases). Trimming shortened V by 2 bases and J by 0 bases, and 12 bases separated the two germline ends. The CDR3 has 16 amino acids. In germline, CDR1 is SGHKS, CDR2 YYEKEE (reference sequence). The CDR3 loop is CASSFTLAHSYNEQFF. The CDR3 DNA follows: TGTGCCAGCAGCTTCACTCTAGCGCACTCCTACAATGAGCAGTTCTTC.

There are a few counts of this clone. This chain uses TRBV9 with TRBJ2-2; D remains unclear. CDR1 and CDR2 (germline): SGDLS, YYNGEE. V was clipped by 0 bases and J by 6 bases, with 6 bases between them. This CDR3 contains 13 residues. The CDR3 DNA is TGTGCCAGCAGCGTAGGAGGATCCGGGGAGCTGTTTTTT. Translated, it gives CASSVGGSGELFF.

The chain joins TRBV28 to TRBJ2-7; D is unresolved. CDR1 MDHEN and CDR2 SYDVKM come from the germline V gene. Trimming cost V 1 base and J 9 bases, with 13 bases left between them. CDR3 size: 13 residues. In nucleotides, the CDR3 is TGTGCCAGCAGTTTATTTCCAGACTCGGTGCAGTACTTC. Protein sequence: CASSLFPDSVQYF.